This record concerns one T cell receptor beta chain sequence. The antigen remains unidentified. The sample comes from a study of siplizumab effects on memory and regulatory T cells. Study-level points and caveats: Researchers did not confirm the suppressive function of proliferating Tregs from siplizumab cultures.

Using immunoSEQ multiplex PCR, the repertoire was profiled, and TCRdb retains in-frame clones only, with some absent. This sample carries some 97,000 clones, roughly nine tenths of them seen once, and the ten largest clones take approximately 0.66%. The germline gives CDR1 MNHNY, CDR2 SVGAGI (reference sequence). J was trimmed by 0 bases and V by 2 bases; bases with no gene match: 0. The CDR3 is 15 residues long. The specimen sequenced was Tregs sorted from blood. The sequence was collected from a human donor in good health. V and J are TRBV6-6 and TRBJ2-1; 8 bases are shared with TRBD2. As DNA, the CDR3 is TGTGCCAGCAGTTACGGGACTAGCTCCTACAATGAGCAGTTCTTC. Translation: CASSYGTSSYNEQFF.